This paragraph covers one T cell receptor (beta chain) sequence. The data derive from a study of control samples from healthy donors and cancer patients. The ends were cut back, 3 bases at V and 1 base at J, with 16 bases in the middle. This CDR3 is 16 amino acids long. CDR1 and CDR2 from the germline V gene are LGHDT and YNNKEL (reference sequence). Only in-frame clones appear in the TCRdb table, and some are missing; sequencing was by immunoSEQ multiplex PCR. The sample contains under 150,000 clones, approximately 92% of which appear only once. Sequenced input: PBMCs. The source of this sequence is a woman aged 45-65 years with colorectal cancer. The chain has TRBV3-1 (or the pseudogene TRBV3-2) and TRBJ2-7, with D hard to call. CDR3 residues: CASSQNVAAISYEQYF. CDR3 nucleotide sequence: TGTGCCAGCAGCCAGAACGTGGCGGCGATATCCTACGAGCAGTACTTC.